Included here is one TCR beta chain sequence, with context. What it recognizes is unknown. A much more abundant neighbour one base away suggests this may be a read error. The data originate from a study of CD8+CD57+ T cells in acquired aplastic anemia. Study summary: Each DNA sample taken from sorted CD4+ and CD8+ cells came to roughly 3.5 ug on average. CD4+ cell libraries from healthy donors averaged around 9.8 million reads.

General study results and limits: There were approximately 27 CD8+ CDR3 sequences that occurred in both patients and controls.

The template used for profiling TCR beta VDJ and CDR3 was genomic DNA. Via MiXCR, TCRdb re-called the reads, giving one row per CDR3 protein. The sample lists approximately 170,000 distinct CDR3 sequences, roughly half occurring once. Germline CDR1 and CDR2: SGHAT and FQNNGV. V gave up 4 bases and J gave up 4 bases; unmatched junction bases: 16. There are 18 residues in the CDR3. Material for sequencing was sorted CD4+, CD8+, or CD8+CD57+ T cells (not recorded which) from PBMCs. The chain joins TRBV11-2 to TRBJ1-1; TRBD1 matches 9 bases. The TCR comes from a human donor in good health, serving as a control. This CDR3 is CASSSVSGTGRRSTEAFF. In DNA, the CDR3 is TGTGCCAGCAGCTCGGTCTCCGGGACAGGGCGGAGGAGCACTGAAGCTTTCTTT. The whole variable domain, remainder taken from reference TRBV11-2 and TRBJ1-1, is EAGVAQSPRYKIIEKRQSVAFWCNPISGHATLYWYQQILGQGPKLLIQFQNNGVVDDSQLPKDRFSAERLKGVDSTLKIQPAKLEDSAVYLCASSSVSGTGRRSTEAFFGQGTRLTVV.